Following are 21 T cell receptor beta chains from one sample sequenced in a study of OX40 agonist ivuxolimab in advanced cancers. Assay used: immunoSEQ multiplex PCR; TCRdb lists only in-frame clones, some missing. Of approximately 160,000 clones in the sample, roughly 94% were seen once. Sample: CD4+ or CD8+ T cells sorted from blood, taken in a trial of the OX40 agonist ivuxolimab. The receptor source for this set is an adult with an advanced solid tumor such as melanoma, head and neck, liver or kidney cancer.

The CDR3 loop is CASSQGAPYEQYF. In DNA, the CDR3 is TGTGCCAGCAGCCAGGGGGCCCCCTACGAGCAGTACTTC. The chain employs TRBV7-2 and TRBJ2-5, with 8 bases identical to TRBD1. The J call may be mistaken, given a closer DNA end match to TRBJ2-7. The CDR3 is 13 amino acids. Germline V CDR1 and CDR2: SGHTA, FQGNSA.

V is TRBV9 and J is TRBJ2-2; D is unresolved. Germline V CDR1 and CDR2: SGDLS, YYNGEE. The CDR3 runs to 16 residues. Between the trimmed V and J ends, which lost 0 bases and 0 bases, there was a span of 9 bases. The CDR3: CASSVDSSANTGELFF. The CDR3 DNA follows: TGTGCCAGCAGCGTAGACAGCAGCGCGAACACCGGGGAGCTGTTTTTT.

This clone occurred once. This chain uses TRBV9 with TRBJ1-2; D might be TRBD1 (6 bases). This CDR3 is built from 13 residues. Germline-derived CDR1 and CDR2 are SGDLS and YYNGEE. Trimming cost V 4 bases and J 0 bases, with 7 bases left between them. CDR3 in DNA: TGTGCCAGCAGCCACAGGGCTAACTATGGCTACACCTTC. Translation gives CASSHRANYGYTF.

The V and J genes are TRBV5-6 and TRBJ1-2, with a weak D call TRBD1 (5 bases). V was cut by 5 bases and J by 6 bases, with 23 bases left in between. CDR1 is SGHDT and CDR2 is YYEEEE in the germline V gene. This CDR3 has 16 residues. CDR3 in DNA: TGTGCCAGCAGTTCCGACTACGTCCGGGGGAGGAATGGCTACACCTTC. Translation gives CASSSDYVRGRNGYTF.

This chain connects TRBV7-7 to TRBJ1-1; D possibly corresponds to TRBD1 (6 bases). The CDR3 has 13 amino acids. The ends were cut back, 3 bases at V and 5 bases at J, with 10 bases in the middle. Germline V gene data show CDR1 as SSHAT and CDR2 as FNYEAQ (reference sequence). Here the CDR3 DNA reads TGTGCCAGCAGCTTTCAACAGGGTACTGAAGCTTTCTTT. This translates into CASSFQQGTEAFF.

The chain couples TRBV11-3 to TRBJ2-5, with 9 nucleotides matching TRBD2. CDR1 is SGHNT and CDR2 is YENEEA in the germline V gene. This CDR3 region has 15 residues. The V segment lost 5 bases and the J segment 5 bases; nucleotides outside the gene matches: 9. CDR3 DNA sequence: TGTGCCAGCAGCACGACCGGGACTAGCAGGGAGACCCAGTACTTC. This encodes CASSTTGTSRETQYF.

The chain joins TRBV18 to TRBJ1-1; weak D call: TRBD1 (5 bases). Germline V CDR1 and CDR2: KGHSH, LQKENI. V was trimmed by 0 bases and J by 4 bases, leaving 12 bases between them. There are 15 residues in the CDR3. The CDR3 loop is CASSPPRIGGTEAFF. DNA for the CDR3: TGTGCCAGCTCACCACCGCGGATTGGGGGCACTGAAGCTTTCTTT.

The chain joins TRBV6-5 to TRBJ1-2; D is undetermined. The germline V and J ends were trimmed by 2 bases and 11 bases, with 12 bases remaining between them. Germline assignment: CDR1 MNHEY and CDR2 SVGAGI. CDR3 length: 12 residues. The CDR3 DNA follows: TGTGCCAGCAGTTACGGGGAGCCGGGGTACACCTTC. It encodes CASSYGEPGYTF.

The V and J genes are TRBV4-3 and TRBJ2-2; D remains ambiguous. This CDR3 has 17 residues. The V and J ends lost 0 bases and 4 bases respectively, with 15 bases between them. Germline V gives CDR1 LGHNA, CDR2 YSLEER. CDR3 protein: CASSQDLRPGRTGELFF. The DNA of the CDR3 is TGCGCCAGCAGCCAAGATCTCAGACCCGGGCGCACCGGGGAGCTGTTTTTT.

This chain connects TRBV5-4 to TRBJ2-7; no clear D. The length of the CDR3 is 12 residues. From germline, CDR1 is SGHNT and CDR2 YYREEE (reference sequence). Trimming pared 2 bases from V and 5 bases from J, leaving 8 bases between. The CDR3 region has the DNA TGTGCCAGCAGCTTCACAGAGGACGAGCAGTACTTC. Protein product: CASSFTEDEQYF.

The rearrangement joins TRBV18 to TRBJ1-1; D ambiguous. The CDR3 runs to 15 residues. Germline V gene sequence: CDR1 KGHSH, CDR2 LQKENI. Between the trimmed V and J ends, which lost 6 bases and 0 bases, there was a span of 14 bases. The CDR3 DNA reads TGTGCCAGCTCCCCTACAACAGCGCTGAACACTGAAGCTTTCTTT. Its protein is CASSPTTALNTEAFF.

The rearrangement joins TRBV4-3 to TRBJ2-1; 8 nucleotides agree with TRBD1. Unmatched junction bases numbered 7, after V lost 2 bases and J lost 4 bases. CDR1 and CDR2 from the germline V gene are LGHNA and YSLEER. The CDR3 runs to 16 residues. CDR3 region: CASSQLDRGGYNEQFF. The DNA for the CDR3 is TGCGCCAGCAGCCAACTCGACAGGGGCGGATACAATGAGCAGTTCTTC.

The DNA for the CDR3 is TGTGCCAGCAGCGAGGGTTGGGCGACTGGGTACAATGAGCAGTTCTTC. It translates to CASSEGWATGYNEQFF. The J gene is TRBJ2-1, the V gene TRBV7-3, with D maybe TRBD2 (5 bases). V was trimmed by 5 bases and J by 4 bases, leaving 18 bases between them. CDR1 is SGHTA, CDR2 FQGTGA, per germline. This CDR3 is built from 16 residues.

The chain links TRBV5-8 to TRBJ1-5; no reliable D call. Germline assignment: CDR1 SGHTS and CDR2 YDEGEE. V gave up 1 base and J gave up 1 base, with 12 bases separating them. This CDR3 region has 16 residues. CDR3 DNA: TGTGCCAGCAGCTTGACGAGGCATGGGAGCAATCAGCCCCAGCATTTT. This codes for CASSLTRHGSNQPQHF.

CDR3 loop: CASSLFRPDGYTF. DNA of the CDR3: TGTGCCAGCAGCTTGTTCAGACCCGATGGCTACACCTTC. V is TRBV5-4 and J is TRBJ1-2; D gene uncertain. V was clipped by 1 base and J by 6 bases, with 10 bases between them. The CDR3 runs to 13 residues. Germline CDR1 and CDR2: SGHNT and YYREEE (reference sequence).

This clone was detected only once. The V and J genes are TRBV7-2 and TRBJ2-7; possibly TRBD1 for D (5 bases). In germline, CDR1 is SGHTA, CDR2 FQGNSA. Deletions cut 2 bases from V and 5 bases from J, with 13 bases between. There are 14 residues in the CDR3. DNA of the CDR3: TGTGCCAGCAGCTTAATGCAGGGCTTTAACGAGCAGTACTTC. Translation gives CASSLMQGFNEQYF.

This clone was counted a single time. The genes are TRBV19 and TRBJ1-2, with D perhaps matching TRBD1 (5 bases). With 5 bases removed from V and 6 bases from J, the gap between germline ends came to 13 bases. Germline V gene sequence: CDR1 LNHDA, CDR2 SQIVND (reference sequence). The CDR3 has 13 residues. The CDR3 DNA is TGTGCCAGTAGTTCCAGGGAAAGGGATGGCTACACCTTC. Its protein product is CASSSRERDGYTF.

This clone was seen a handful of times. For the CDR3, the DNA is TGTGCCAGCAGCGCGGGACAGGTCTACAATCAGCCCCAGCATTTT. This codes for CASSAGQVYNQPQHF. This chain links TRBV5-8 with TRBJ1-5, with TRBD1 identical over 8 bases. Trimming took 4 bases from V and 3 from J; bases not matched to a gene: 6. CDR1 and CDR2 (germline): SGHTS, YDEGEE. This CDR3 spans 15 amino acids.

The chain combines TRBV5-6 with TRBJ1-4, with a tentative D call TRBD1 (6 bases). V shed 0 bases and J shed 5 bases, with 11 bases lying between them. The CDR3 contains 15 residues. Germline V gene sequence: CDR1 SGHDT, CDR2 YYEEEE. CDR3 coding DNA: TGTGCCAGCAGCTTGGGGGACACTGCGAATGAAAAACTGTTTTTT. It yields the protein CASSLGDTANEKLFF.

The V call is TRBV19, the J call TRBJ2-5; TRBD1 matches at 11 bases. Germline CDR1 reads LNHDA; CDR2 reads SQIVND (reference sequence). This CDR3 region has 15 residues. The V gene end was trimmed by 5 bases and the J gene end by 4 bases; junction bases not matched to a gene: 6. The CDR3 DNA reads as TGTGCCAGTAGTCCCTGGGACAGGGGGGTAGAGACCCAGTACTTC. Translating gives CASSPWDRGVETQYF.

The V gene is TRBV29-1, the J gene TRBJ2-7; tentative D call: TRBD1 (6 bases). CDR3 length equals 13 residues. V lost 0 bases and J 3 bases, leaving 9 bases between the germline ends. Germline V gene lookup returns CDR1 SQVTM and CDR2 ANQGSEA. CDR3 amino acids: CSVEEMTGYEQYF. The CDR3 coding sequence is TGCAGCGTTGAAGAAATGACAGGCTACGAGCAGTACTTC.